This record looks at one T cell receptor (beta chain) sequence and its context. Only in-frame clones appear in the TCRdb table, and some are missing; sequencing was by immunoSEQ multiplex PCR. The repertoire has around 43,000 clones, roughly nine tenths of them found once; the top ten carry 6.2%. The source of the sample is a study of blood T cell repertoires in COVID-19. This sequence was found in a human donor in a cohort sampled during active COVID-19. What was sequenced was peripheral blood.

CDR3 nucleotide sequence: TGTGCCAGCAGCTTAGTAACGGGGGTCCAAGAGACCCAGTACTTC. Translating gives CASSLVTGVQETQYF. V usage is TRBV11-2 and J usage is TRBJ2-5; a weak D match, TRBD2 (6 bases). Germline CDR1 SGHAT, CDR2 FQNNGV. V was shortened by 1 base and J by 1 base, with 10 bases between the two germline ends. The CDR3 has 15 amino acids. Full variable domain (remainder filled in from reference TRBV11-2 and TRBJ2-5): EAGVAQSPRYKIIEKRQSVAFWCNPISGHATLYWYQQILGQGPKLLIQFQNNGVVDDSQLPKDRFSAERLKGVDSTLKIQPAKLEDSAVYLCASSLVTGVQETQYFGPGTRLLVL.